This T cell receptor beta chain emerged from a study of blood T cell repertoires in COVID-19 (dated by TCRdb to between 2020 and 2021). General notes on the study: Samples from collaborators originated in the United States, Italy and Spain and spanned both the acute and convalescent phases of COVID-19. The samples were drawn from the first 160 participants of the ongoing ImmuneRACE study and from over 950 subjects provided by 6 global collaborators. Sample metadata almost always included a de-identified subject ID, COVID-19 status, age in years and sex. A freely available public database, intended as a resource for researchers studying the immune response to SARS-CoV-2, is where the repertoires were released. The prospective study material was composed of cDNA or gDNA derived from T cells, B-cell-depleted T cells, or PBMCs. HLA class I and class II types, where available, came from metadata supplied by the sample provider rather than from assay-based typing. The dataset comprised deeply sampled blood TCRbeta repertoires from subjects exposed to, actively infected with, or recovered from COVID-19.

The collaborating institutions used their own protocols to collect whole blood in K2EDTA tubes. For TCRbeta analysis, collaborators shipped samples in one of three forms: frozen whole blood, isolated PBMCs, or DNA extracted from either of those sample types. The CDR3 goes from the cysteine to the phenylalanine over 13 residues. The only DNA kept is the CDR3, 39 bases in frame from the first base. The germline V gene specifies SGHNT as CDR1 and YENEEA as CDR2. Trimming at the junction amounts to 5 bases on V and 5 bases on J, and the germline ends lie 12 bases apart. Comment on this clone: Its specific antigen is unknown. No clone much larger than this one lies a single base away; base qualities are absent.

TCRbeta CDR3 regions were amplified from genomic DNA by means of the immunoSEQ Assay, a bias-controlled multiplex PCR. Per the authors' processing: Nucleated cell counts per sample were estimated from amplification of reference gene primers within the assay. To quantify the absolute abundance of each unique TCRbeta CDR3 rearrangement, sequence reads were collapsed and filtered. Productive Simpson clonality was computed per sample as the square root of Simpson's diversity index over productive rearrangements. TCRdb retrieved this table from immuneACCESS and kept in-frame rearrangements only. Not all clones are present; in checked studies, unresolved V genes account for under half, and no reason is known for the remainder. D and trimming were read from the DNA, whereas the V and J calls and clone size are those reported in that table. The sample yields some 200,000 clones; 75% to 80% were counted once. The ten biggest clones cover about 9% of the sample.

Overall study outcomes, separate from this receptor: The quantity of clinical and demographic metadata differed by source and by participant and was supplied without curation.

The sequence links TRBV11-3 to TRBJ2-5; the D gene is possibly TRBD1, with 6 bases matching. This TCR was recovered from a woman in her forties or fifties with active or convalescent COVID-19. Source material: peripheral blood. The DNA is as follows: TGTGCCAGCAGCCACCTAGGGGGTGAGACCCAGTACTTC. The translation is CASSHLGGETQYF.